The sequence of this T cell receptor (beta chain) was determined in a study of blood T cell repertoires in COVID-19. Overall study: Samples representing acute and convalescent COVID-19 were sourced from the United States, Italy and Spain. T cells, B-cell-depleted T cells, or PBMCs provided the cDNA or gDNA that served as material.

Per the original methods: Amplifying reference gene primers gave estimates of nucleated cell counts. The data were produced by immunoSEQ multiplex PCR, yet TCRdb's version contains in-frame clones alone and is incomplete. The V and J calls and the clone size are those of that table, but D and trimming were determined from the DNA. The table has about 250,000 clones, 70% to 90% seen once. This CDR3 is built from 15 residues. V lost 0 bases, J lost 4 bases, and 13 bases lay in between. In germline, CDR1 is LNHNV, CDR2 YYDKDF (reference sequence). Seattle's enrolled individuals joined amid active infection and were then monitored longitudinally.

The TCR originated in a human donor with COVID-19, enrolled during active disease. The donor label of this sample is uncertain. The chain recombines TRBV15 with TRBJ2-7, with TRBD1 as a possible D gene (6 bases). The sample consisted of peripheral blood. The CDR3 region has the DNA TGTGCCACCAGCAGAGATGTCTCAGGGGAGTACGAGCAGTACTTC. Protein: CATSRDVSGEYEQYF.